This T cell receptor (beta chain) appears in the sequencing data of a study of blood T cell repertoires in COVID-19. Whole-study context: Material from acute and convalescent COVID-19 was sourced from the United States, Italy and Spain. Sample material is recorded as cDNA or gDNA derived from T cells, B-cell-depleted T cells, or PBMCs.

Looked up from germline, CDR1 is SGDLS and CDR2 is YYNGEE. The germline V and J ends were trimmed by 0 bases and 6 bases, with 8 bases remaining between them. The length of the CDR3 is 13 residues. In the original workflow: Amplifying reference gene primers gave estimates of nucleated cell counts. Only in-frame clones appear in the TCRdb table, and some are missing; sequencing was by immunoSEQ multiplex PCR. V and J calls plus clone size are reproduced from that table; the DNA served to infer D and trimming. Of roughly 200,000 clones in the sample, 80% to 90% were seen once. Material: peripheral blood. The chain carries TRBV9 and TRBJ2-3, with a tentative D call TRBD2 (6 bases). The sequence derives from an elderly woman with acute or convalescent COVID-19. The DNA for the CDR3 is TGTGCCAGCAGCGTAGCTGGGACTGATACGCAGTATTTT. It translates to CASSVAGTDTQYF.